Sequencing of this TCR beta chain was carried out in a study of Ad26.COV2.S vaccination and SARS-CoV-2 variants. Looking at the study overall: By the intramuscular route, Ad26.COV2.S was given once, or twice 56 days apart. Findings and limits, study-wide: Among vaccine recipients, spike-specific TCR breadth exceeded that of placebo recipients. CD8+ and CD4+ T cells specific for spike reportedly responded with substantial breadth after vaccination.

Losses at the gene ends were 5 bases for V and 2 bases for J; bases not matched to a gene: 3. Germline V gene lookup returns CDR1 SGHAT and CDR2 FQNNGV. The CDR3 has 14 amino acids. Treatment noted: about 20 received Ad26.COV2.S at low or high dose, single or two shots; about 5 received placebo; per-sample allocation not given. Samples analyzed were those drawn on day 63 after the first vaccine or placebo injection. The shot given was an Ad26 vector that makes Wuhan-strain SARS-CoV-2 spike. Here immunoSEQ multiplex PCR was the method, and the copy in TCRdb shows in-frame clones only, minus some. The sample holds 440,000 or so clones, 80% to 90% seen once. As for this clone: As yet, its antigen is unknown.

The sequence was collected from a person between 18 and 65 years old who received the Ad26.COV2.S COVID-19 vaccine or a placebo. Material: peripheral blood, obtained in a trial of Ad26.COV2.S vaccine versus placebo. J is TRBJ1-5 and V is TRBV11-2, with TRBD1 matching 7 bases. The CDR3 region is CASSHGQGNQPQHF. The DNA for the CDR3 is TGTGCCAGCAGCCATGGACAGGGCAATCAGCCCCAGCATTTT.